This paragraph reports one T cell receptor beta chain. The sample originates from a study of blood T cell repertoires in COVID-19. About the study: COVID-19 samples collected from the United States, Italy and Spain covered acute and convalescent phases. The cDNA or gDNA used as material had been derived from T cells, B-cell-depleted T cells, or PBMCs.

Authors' processing steps: Cell counts per sample came from amplifying reference gene primers. Sequencing was performed with immunoSEQ multiplex PCR; in TCRdb, only in-frame clones are kept and a portion is missing. V, J and clone size were drawn from that table, and D and trimming were deduced from the DNA. The data show almost 40,000 clones, approximately 85% seen once. Input material: peripheral blood. This TCR was recovered from a man in his 60s with acute or convalescent COVID-19.

CDR3 region: CASSLGTRGNTGELFF. DNA for the CDR3: TGTGCCAGCAGCTTGGGGACTAGGGGTAACACCGGGGAGCTGTTTTTT. The chain recombines TRBV5-5 with TRBJ2-2; TRBD2 agrees at 7 bases. Germline loops: CDR1 SGHKS, CDR2 YYEKEE (reference sequence). This CDR3 region has 16 residues. V was clipped by 0 bases and J by 2 bases; unmatched bases: 4.